This T cell receptor (beta chain) emerged from a study of cytomegalovirus exposure and HLA in healthy donors. Comment on this clone: Its specificity is not known.

The PCR ran on 60 Vbeta and 13 Jbeta primers. The table came from immunoSEQ multiplex PCR; TCRdb's copy has only in-frame clones and leaves some out. Of 35,000 to 40,000 clones listed, around three fifths were seen once; the top ten hold roughly 18%. Study results and limitations: Most TCR sequences were uncommon, yet certain public TCRs appeared in many donors.

The CDR3 is 14 residues long. CDR1 is LNHDA, CDR2 SQIVND, per germline (reference sequence). V was pared by 2 bases and J by 7 bases, with 5 bases of the junction left unmatched. The V and J genes are TRBV19 and TRBJ1-2; 9 bases map to TRBD1. The sequence was obtained from a man aged 50 to 60 in good health and CMV-seropositive. Input material: PBMCs. The CDR3 spells CASSIWDRDRGYTF. CDR3 sequence (DNA): TGTGCCAGTAGTATATGGGACAGGGATCGTGGCTACACCTTC.